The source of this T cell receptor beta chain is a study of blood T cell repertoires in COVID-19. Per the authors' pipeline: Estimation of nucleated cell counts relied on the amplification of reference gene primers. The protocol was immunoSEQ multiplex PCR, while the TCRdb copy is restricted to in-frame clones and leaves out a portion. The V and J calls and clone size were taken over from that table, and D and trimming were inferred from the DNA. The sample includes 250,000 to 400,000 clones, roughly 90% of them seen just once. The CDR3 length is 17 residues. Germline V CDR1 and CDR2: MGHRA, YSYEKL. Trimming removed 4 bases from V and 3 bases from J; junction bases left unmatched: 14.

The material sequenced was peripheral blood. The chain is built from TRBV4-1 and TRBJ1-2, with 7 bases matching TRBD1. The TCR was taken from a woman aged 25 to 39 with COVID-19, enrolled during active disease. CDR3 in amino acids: CASSREAQEDRDYGYTF. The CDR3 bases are TGCGCCAGCAGCCGGGAAGCCCAAGAAGACAGGGACTATGGCTACACCTTC.